This T cell receptor beta chain is drawn from a study of blood T cell repertoires in COVID-19. In the study overall: Material from acute and convalescent COVID-19 was sourced from the United States, Italy and Spain. T cells, B-cell-depleted T cells, or PBMCs supplied cDNA or gDNA.

Authors' data handling: Estimation of nucleated cell counts relied on the amplification of reference gene primers. Libraries were prepared by immunoSEQ multiplex PCR; TCRdb keeps only in-frame clonotypes and omits some of them. Clonal size and the V and J genes are those of that table, whereas D and trimming came from the DNA. Of about 130,000 clones in the sample, around 81% were seen once. The V and J ends lost 5 bases and 3 bases, in that order; junction bases with no gene match: 3. The germline CDR1 and CDR2 sequences are MNHEY and SVGEGT. This CDR3 contains 14 residues. The rearrangement links TRBV6-2 or TRBV6-3 to TRBJ2-7; 11 bases line up with TRBD1. The sequenced material came from peripheral blood. This TCR was recovered from a man in his forties with active or convalescent COVID-19. CDR3 amino acids: CASSGQGAGYEQYF. CDR3 DNA sequence: TGTGCCAGCAGTGGACAGGGGGCTGGCTACGAGCAGTACTTC.